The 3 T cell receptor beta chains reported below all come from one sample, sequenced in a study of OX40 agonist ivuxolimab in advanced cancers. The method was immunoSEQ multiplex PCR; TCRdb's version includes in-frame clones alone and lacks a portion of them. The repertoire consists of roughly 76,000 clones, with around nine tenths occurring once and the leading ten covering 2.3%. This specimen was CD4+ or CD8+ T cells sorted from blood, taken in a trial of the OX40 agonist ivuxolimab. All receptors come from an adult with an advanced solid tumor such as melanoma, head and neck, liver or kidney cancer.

This CDR3 reads CAWSVGETQYF. DNA of the CDR3: TGTGCCTGGAGTGTTGGCGAGACCCAGTACTTC. V and J are TRBV30 and TRBJ2-5, with D uncertain. V was clipped by 0 bases and J by 5 bases, with 4 bases between them. Germline V gives CDR1 GTSNPN, CDR2 SVGIG (reference sequence). This CDR3 is 11 amino acids long.

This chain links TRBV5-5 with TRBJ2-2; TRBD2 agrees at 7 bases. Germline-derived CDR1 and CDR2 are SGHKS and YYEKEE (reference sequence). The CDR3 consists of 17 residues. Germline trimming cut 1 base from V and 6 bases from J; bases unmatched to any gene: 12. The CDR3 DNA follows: TGTGCCAGCAGCTTGAGTGGCGGGAGTTTTATGTCCGGGGAGCTGTTTTTT. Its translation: CASSLSGGSFMSGELFF.

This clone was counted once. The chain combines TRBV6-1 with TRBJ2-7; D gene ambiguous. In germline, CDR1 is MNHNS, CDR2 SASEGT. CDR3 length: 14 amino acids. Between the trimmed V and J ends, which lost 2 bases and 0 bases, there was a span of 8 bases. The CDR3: CASSERYDSYEQYF. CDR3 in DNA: TGTGCCAGCAGTGAACGATATGACTCCTACGAGCAGTACTTC.